This TCR beta chain was profiled in a study of OX40 agonist ivuxolimab in advanced cancers. On the study more broadly: The dose-escalation cohort was around 83% male, with a mean age of around 60 years, ranging about 23 to 90. Partial responses were observed in three patients, of whom one had hepatocellular carcinoma and two had cutaneous melanoma. Study-wide results and caveats: Expanded clones belonging to CD8+ T cells outnumbered, on average, those of CD4+.

Generated by immunoSEQ multiplex PCR, the TCRdb table keeps only in-frame clones and is missing some. The sample records some 85,000 clones, around nine tenths being singletons. Germline V lookup: CDR1 SGDLS, CDR2 YYNGEE. The CDR3 sequence is 13 residues long. Deletions cut 1 base from V and 9 bases from J, with 11 bases between. Points on this clone: As yet, its antigen is unknown.

Sequenced material: CD4+ or CD8+ T cells sorted from blood, taken in a trial of the OX40 agonist ivuxolimab. This sequence joins TRBV9 and TRBJ2-1; TRBD2 is a possible D gene (6 bases). The TCR comes from an adult with an advanced solid tumor such as melanoma, head and neck, liver or kidney cancer. The CDR3 coding sequence is TGTGCCAGCAGCGTACCAGCGGAGGGTGAGCAGTTCTTC. Its protein is CASSVPAEGEQFF.